Given below is one TCR beta chain in context. This sample stems from a study of cytomegalovirus exposure and HLA in healthy donors. The PCR ran on 60 Vbeta and 13 Jbeta primers. Clones were sequenced by immunoSEQ multiplex PCR, and TCRdb holds only the in-frame ones, with some missing. The table has about 40,000 clones, 55% to 75% seen once; the top ten hold around 12%. There are 15 residues in the CDR3. Germline lookup yields CDR1 LNHDA and CDR2 SQIVND (reference sequence). After removal of 6 bases from V and 5 bases from J, the junction contained 9 bases not matched to a gene. The chain recombines TRBV19 with TRBJ1-5, with 8 bases fitting TRBD1. Sequencing was done on a sample of PBMCs. The receptor comes from a man in his 60s in good health and CMV-seropositive. The CDR3 region has the DNA TGTGCCAGTAGCTACAGGGGGTCCACACATCAGCCCCAGCATTTT. This encodes CASSYRGSTHQPQHF.